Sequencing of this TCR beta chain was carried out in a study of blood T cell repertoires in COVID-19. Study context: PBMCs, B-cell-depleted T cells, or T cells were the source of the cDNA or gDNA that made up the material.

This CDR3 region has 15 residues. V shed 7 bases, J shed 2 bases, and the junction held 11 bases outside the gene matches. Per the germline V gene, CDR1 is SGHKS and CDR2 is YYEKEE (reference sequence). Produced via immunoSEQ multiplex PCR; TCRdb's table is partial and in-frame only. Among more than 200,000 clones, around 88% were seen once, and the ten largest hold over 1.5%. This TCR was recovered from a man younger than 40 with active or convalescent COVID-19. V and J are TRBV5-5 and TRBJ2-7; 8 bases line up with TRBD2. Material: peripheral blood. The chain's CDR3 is CASAFTGTRTYEQYF. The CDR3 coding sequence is TGTGCCAGCGCATTTACCGGGACTAGGACCTACGAGCAGTACTTC.